Detailed here is one TCR beta chain. With template switching, a universal primer site was added, and the cDNA carried unique molecular identifiers. TCRdb itself ran the 5' RACE reads through MiXCR, one entry per CDR3 protein. The sample yields about 260,000 distinct CDR3 sequences, around 7% seen once. These data come from a study of identical twins. Germline-derived CDR1 and CDR2 are MNHNS and SASEGT. The CDR3 spans 13 residues. V was pared by 7 bases and J by 2 bases, with 12 bases between. The same sample was also studied in work on yellow fever vaccine responses in identical twins.

The J gene is TRBJ2-7, the V gene TRBV6-1, with D perhaps matching TRBD1 (5 bases). What was sequenced was memory (CD45RO+) T cells sorted from blood. This receptor was taken from a woman aged 18-29 years in good health. CDR3 amino acids: CASNVQAAYEQYF. Here the CDR3 DNA reads TGTGCCAGCAATGTACAGGCAGCCTACGAGCAGTACTTC.